This T cell receptor beta chain is from a study of monozygotic twins with inflammatory bowel disease. The germline V gene has CDR1 SGHDT and CDR2 YYEEEE. CDR3 length: 16 residues. From its re-call of the 5' RACE reads, TCRdb lists each CDR3 protein once, without DNA. This sample contains 400,000 or so distinct CDR3 sequences. Sample: blood. V usage is TRBV5-6 and J usage is TRBJ1-5; without DNA, the TCRdb call of TRBD1 cannot be checked. This clonotype was obtained from a human donor with ulcerative colitis or Crohn's disease, or a healthy co-twin of an affected twin (not recorded which). CDR3 sequence reads: CASSLGTGLSNQPQHF.